The clone carrying this T cell receptor (beta chain) was observed a handful of times. Its antigen is currently unknown. The source of the sample is a study of cytomegalovirus exposure and HLA in healthy donors. Broader study findings: Reportedly, diagnosis of cytomegalovirus status by the classifier showed high specificity and sensitivity.

Vbeta (60) and Jbeta (13) primers were used in the PCR. Some clones are missing from TCRdb's copy, which holds only in-frame ones; the method was immunoSEQ multiplex PCR. The sample lists 150,000 to 200,000 clones; 77% were seen once. V shed 0 bases, J shed 7 bases, and the junction held 16 bases outside the gene matches. The CDR3 runs to 17 residues. In germline, CDR1 is GTSNPN, CDR2 SVGIG (reference sequence). The chain recombines TRBV30 with TRBJ1-1, with 8 bases lining up with TRBD1. The sample consisted of PBMCs. This sequence originates from a woman aged 30 to 39 in good health and CMV-seronegative. The CDR3 region is CAWSVPTHRTGFLEAFF. The DNA of the CDR3 is TGTGCCTGGAGTGTACCGACCCATCGGACAGGGTTCCTTGAAGCTTTCTTT. Using reference TRBV30 and TRBJ1-1 for the parts outside the CDR3, the full variable domain is SQTIHQWPATLVQPVGSPLSLECTVEGTSNPNLYWYRQAAGRGLQLLFYSVGIGQISSEVPQNLSASRPQDRQFILSSKKLLLSDSGFYLCAWSVPTHRTGFLEAFFGQGTRLTVV.